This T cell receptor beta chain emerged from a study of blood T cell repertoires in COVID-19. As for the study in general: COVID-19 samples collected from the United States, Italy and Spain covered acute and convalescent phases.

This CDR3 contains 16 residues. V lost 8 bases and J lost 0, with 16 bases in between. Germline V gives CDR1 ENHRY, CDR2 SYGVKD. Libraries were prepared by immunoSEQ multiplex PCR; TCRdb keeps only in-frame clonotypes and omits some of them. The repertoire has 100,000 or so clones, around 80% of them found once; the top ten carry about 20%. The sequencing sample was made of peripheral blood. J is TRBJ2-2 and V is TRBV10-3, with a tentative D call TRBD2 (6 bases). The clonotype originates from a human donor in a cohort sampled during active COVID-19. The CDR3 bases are TGTGCCATCGGAGGGACGACCTCAGCGAACACCGGGGAGCTGTTTTTT. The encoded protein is CAIGGTTSANTGELFF.